This is a list of T cell receptor beta chains from one sample in a study of blood T cell repertoires in COVID-19. Sequencing used immunoSEQ multiplex PCR; TCRdb keeps in-frame clones, though not all of them. Of 150,000 to 200,000 clones listed, approximately 79% are singletons. The sequencing input was peripheral blood. Source of these receptors: a woman older than 75 with acute or convalescent COVID-19. Each CDR3 is given with its conserved first and last residue. The D gene is left open where the match is weak. For some rows the clone size is stated as once, few or many, or as a class when expanded; others skip it.

>15|NA|TRBV4-3|NA|TRBJ1-5
TGCGCCAGCAGCCAAGTCAGACAGGGCAATCAGCCCCAGCATTTT
CASSQVRQGNQPQHF
>14|NA|TRBV28|NA|TRBJ1-1
TGTGCCAGCAGATCCAGGGTTAGGTACACTGAAGCTTTCTTT
CASRSRVRYTEAFF
>15|TRBD1|TRBV4-3|NA|TRBJ1-2
TGCGCCAGCAGCCAAGCCCCGGGACAGGGCAATGGCTACACCTTC
CASSQAPGQGNGYTF
>13|TRBD1|TRBV19|NA|TRBJ2-1
TGTGCCAGCTTGGACAGGGGTAGGGATGAGCAGTTCTTC
CASLDRGRDEQFF
>13|NA|TRBV18|NA|TRBJ2-7
TGTGCCAGCTCACCCACAGAAACCTACGAGCAGTACTTC
CASSPTETYEQYF
>12|NA|TRBV10-3|NA|TRBJ2-1
TGTGCCATCAGGTTTGGAGAGGCAGAGCAGTTCTTC
CAIRFGEAEQFF
>16|NA|TRBV24-1|NA|TRBJ2-2
TGTGCCACCAGTGATTTTAAAGGGGTGAGCACCGGGGAGCTGTTTTTT
CATSDFKGVSTGELFF
>15|NA|TRBV3-1/TRBV3-2|NA|TRBJ1-1
TGTGCCAGCAGCCGACACAGTGATTCGAACACTGAAGCTTTCTTT
CASSRHSDSNTEAFF
>16|TRBD1|TRBV9|NA|TRBJ2-2
TGTGCCAGCAGCGTAAGGTGGTCAGGGGGCTCCGGGGAGCTGTTTTTT
CASSVRWSGGSGELFF
>15|NA|TRBV5-1|NA|TRBJ2-5
TGCGCCAGCAGCCCCCGCGTCAGGGGCACGAAGACCCAGTACTTC
CASSPRVRGTKTQYF
>16|TRBD1|TRBV4-2|NA|TRBJ1-1
TGTGCCAGCAGCCAAGGACAGGGGGCCCGGAACACTGAAGCTTTCTTT
CASSQGQGARNTEAFF
>14|NA|TRBV18|NA|TRBJ1-5
TGTGCCAGCTCAAGGGGGGGAGGCAATCAGCCCCAGCATTTT
CASSRGGGNQPQHF
>14|NA|TRBV19|NA|TRBJ1-1
TGTGCCAGTAGTATACAGGGAAGGAACACTGAAGCTTTCTTT
CASSIQGRNTEAFF
>18|TRBD1|TRBV19|few|TRBJ1-3
TGTGCCAGTAGTCCGGTACAGGGGCCCTTCTACTCTGGAAACACCATATATTTT
CASSPVQGPFYSGNTIYF
>15|NA|TRBV6-1|once|TRBJ1-3
TGTGCCAGCAGTGAAGACCCGACAGGTGGAAACACCATATATTTT
CASSEDPTGGNTIYF
>13|NA|TRBV5-6|few|TRBJ1-1
TGTGCCAGCAGATCAGGGGTTACGGCTGAAGCTTTCTTT
CASRSGVTAEAFF
>15|TRBD2|TRBV5-4|NA|TRBJ2-2
TGTGCCAGCCAACTAACTAGCGGGGTGAGCGGGGAGCTGTTTTTT
CASQLTSGVSGELFF
>15|TRBD1|TRBV28|once|TRBJ2-7
TGTGCCAGCAGTCCAGGGGACAGGGCCGTAACCGAGCAGTACTTC
CASSPGDRAVTEQYF
>13|NA|TRBV3-1/TRBV3-2|NA|TRBJ1-1
TGTGCCAGCAGCCTTTCAGGGAACACTGAAGCTTTCTTT
CASSLSGNTEAFF
>14|NA|TRBV6-5|once|TRBJ2-5
TGTGCCAGCAGTTACTCGAGTCCGGCGGCGACCCAGTACTTC
CASSYSSPAATQYF
>15|NA|TRBV5-4|NA|TRBJ2-7
TGTGCCACCCAAAGGGGAGCGGGCCTCTCCTACGAGCAGTACTTC
CATQRGAGLSYEQYF
>19|TRBD1|TRBV10-3|once|TRBJ1-2
TGTGCCATCAGTGATTTAATACCGGGACAGGGGGCGCGTGGCTATGGCTACACCTTC
CAISDLIPGQGARGYGYTF
>16|TRBD2|TRBV5-1|NA|TRBJ2-5
TGCGCCAGCAGCTTGGGTCTAGCGGGGACCCAAGAGACCCAGTACTTC
CASSLGLAGTQETQYF
>16|NA|TRBV5-6|NA|TRBJ2-2
TGTGCCAGCAGCTTGGGTTCCGTATGGGGGGCCGGGGAGCTGTTTTTT
CASSLGSVWGAGELFF
>16|TRBD2|TRBV7-2|NA|TRBJ2-3
TGTGCCAGCAGCTTAGGGCTAGCGGGGGGAACAGATACGCAGTATTTT
CASSLGLAGGTDTQYF
>14|NA|TRBV28|NA|TRBJ1-5
TGTGCCAGCAGGTCTGGGCTTCCCAATCAGCCCCAGCATTTT
CASRSGLPNQPQHF
>16|NA|TRBV15|NA|TRBJ1-4
TGTGCCACCAGCACCCCCGGGGGGACAAGGGGGGAAAAACTGTTTTTT
CATSTPGGTRGEKLFF
>13|NA|TRBV30|NA|TRBJ1-2
TGTGCCTGGACCTTTGACTCCTTTGGTGGCTACACCTTC
CAWTFDSFGGYTF
>16|TRBD2|TRBV11-3|once|TRBJ2-5
TGTGCCAGCAGCCCCGGACTAGCGGCCGTTCAAGAGACCCAGTACTTC
CASSPGLAAVQETQYF
>15|TRBD1|TRBV28|NA|TRBJ1-6
TGTGCCAGCAGTTTACGACAGGGGGCTAATTCACCCCTCCACTTT
CASSLRQGANSPLHF
>14|TRBD2|TRBV5-1|NA|TRBJ2-1
TGCGCCAGCAGCGAAGCGGGAGTTAACAATGAGCAGTTCTTC
CASSEAGVNNEQFF
>16|NA|TRBV23-1|NA|TRBJ2-6
TGCGCCAGCAGTCACCCTCTCCCCTCTGGGGCCAACGTCCTGACTTTC
CASSHPLPSGANVLTF
>14|TRBD1|TRBV3-1/TRBV3-2|NA|TRBJ1-1
TGTGCCAGCGGAAAACAGGGGGGATTCACTGAAGCTTTCTTT
CASGKQGGFTEAFF
>13|NA|TRBV12-3/TRBV12-4|NA|TRBJ2-7
TGTGCCAGCAGTTGGGGCAGGGGCTACGAGCAGTACTTC
CASSWGRGYEQYF
>15|TRBD1|TRBV4-2|NA|TRBJ2-7
TGTGCCAGCAGCCATCAAACAGGGGAATCCTACGAGCAGTACTTC
CASSHQTGESYEQYF
>13|NA|TRBV2|NA|TRBJ1-5
TGTGCCAGCAGTGATATCAGCAATCAGCCCCAGCATTTT
CASSDISNQPQHF
>16|TRBD2|TRBV11-2|NA|TRBJ2-3
TGTGCCAGCAGCTCCCCCGAAAGCGGGAGGCCAGATACGCAGTATTTT
CASSSPESGRPDTQYF
>15|NA|TRBV28|NA|TRBJ2-7
TGTGCCAGCAGTTTGTGGACAGCAACGGCCTACGAGCAGTACTTC
CASSLWTATAYEQYF
>14|NA|TRBV7-9|NA|TRBJ1-3
TGTGCCAGCAGATCCCTAAGCTCTGGAAACACCATATATTTT
CASRSLSSGNTIYF
>13|NA|TRBV28|NA|TRBJ2-3
TGTGCCAGCAGTTTGATTGACTCTGATACGCAGTATTTT
CASSLIDSDTQYF
>19|TRBD2|TRBV6-6|NA|TRBJ2-1
TGTGCCAGCAGTCAATCCGCCGGGACTAGCGGGACCGTTTACAATGAGCAGTTCTTC
CASSQSAGTSGTVYNEQFF
>15|TRBD2|TRBV14|NA|TRBJ2-5
TGTGCCAGCAGCCAAGACAGCGGGAGCCGCCGGACCCAGTACTTC
CASSQDSGSRRTQYF
>15|NA|TRBV27|NA|TRBJ2-1
TGTGCCAGCAGTTTATTGTCGGGAGCGTCCAATGAGCAGTTCTTC
CASSLLSGASNEQFF
>15|NA|TRBV3-1/TRBV3-2|NA|TRBJ1-2
TGTGCCAGCAGCCAAGAAAAGCGGGCGTCCTATGGCTACACCTTC
CASSQEKRASYGYTF
>15|TRBD1|TRBV2|NA|TRBJ2-7
TGTGCCAGCAGGGTAGGACAGGGGTTTTGGGACGAGCAGTACTTC
CASRVGQGFWDEQYF
>19|TRBD2|TRBV11-2|NA|TRBJ2-3
TGTGCCAGCAGGGATAGGCGGCGGGGGGGCATACGGGGCACAGATACGCAGTATTTT
CASRDRRRGGIRGTDTQYF
>13|NA|TRBV5-1|once|TRBJ2-1
TGCGCCAGCAGCTTGGGAACTGACAATGAGCAGTTCTTC
CASSLGTDNEQFF
>11|NA|TRBV19|NA|TRBJ2-3
TGTGCCAGTAGCAACACAGATACGCAGTATTTT
CASSNTDTQYF
>13|NA|TRBV12-3/TRBV12-4|NA|TRBJ2-5
TGTGCCAGCAGTACCCGCCAGCAAGAGACCCAGTACTTC
CASSTRQQETQYF
>13|NA|TRBV6-1|NA|TRBJ1-1
TGTGCCAGCAGTGACCAGGGTAGCACTGAAGCTTTCTTT
CASSDQGSTEAFF
>15|TRBD2|TRBV27|NA|TRBJ2-2
TGTGCCAGCCGACTAGCGGGGATGAACACCGGGGAGCTGTTTTTT
CASRLAGMNTGELFF
>15|TRBD1|TRBV7-6|NA|TRBJ1-5
TGTGCCGGCAGCTTAGCCGGACAGGGAGTAGGGCCCCAGCATTTT
CAGSLAGQGVGPQHF
>14|TRBD2|TRBV18|NA|TRBJ2-5
TGTGCCAGCTCACCGGGACTAGCAGTGGAGACCCAGTACTTC
CASSPGLAVETQYF
>15|TRBD2|TRBV3-1/TRBV3-2|NA|TRBJ2-3
TGTGCCAGCAGCTCCGGGCGGGAGGGCCTTAATACGCAGTATTTT
CASSSGREGLNTQYF
>15|NA|TRBV9|NA|TRBJ2-3
TGTGCCAGCAGCGTAGAAGGGAGACTCACAGATACGCAGTATTTT
CASSVEGRLTDTQYF
>15|TRBD2|TRBV5-4|NA|TRBJ2-1
TGTGCCAGCAGCTTGGGGGGGGGAAAGTACAATGAGCAGTTCTTC
CASSLGGGKYNEQFF
>15|NA|TRBV5-1|NA|TRBJ2-2
TGCGCCAGCAGGCCGGGAGCGGGGAACACCGGGGAGCTGTTTTTT
CASRPGAGNTGELFF
>16|TRBD1|TRBV14|NA|TRBJ1-2
TGTGCCAGCAGCCTTTCCGGGACAGGGGGTTTCTATGGCTACACCTTC
CASSLSGTGGFYGYTF
>15|TRBD1|TRBV7-9|NA|TRBJ1-5
TGTGCCAGCAGCCCCGGGGACAGGGCCAATCAGCCCCAGCATTTT
CASSPGDRANQPQHF
>13|TRBD1|TRBV5-6|NA|TRBJ2-2
TGTGCCAGCAGCTGGACAGGGACCGGGGAGCTGTTTTTT
CASSWTGTGELFF